A single sample gave rise to the 10 T cell receptor beta chains below, sequenced in a study of blood T cell repertoires in COVID-19. Clones were sequenced by immunoSEQ multiplex PCR, and TCRdb holds only the in-frame ones, with some missing. Here the sample spans fewer than 55,000 clones, 68% being singletons. The sample comprised peripheral blood. These receptors originate from a woman in her seventies with acute or convalescent COVID-19.

The V and J genes are TRBV11-2 and TRBJ2-7, with 9 bases that match TRBD1. Germline trimming cut 5 bases from V and 7 bases from J; bases unmatched to any gene: 6. This CDR3 region has 13 residues. Per germline, CDR1 SGHAT and CDR2 FQNNGV. This CDR3 is CASSKGQGREQYF. As DNA, the CDR3 is TGTGCCAGCAGCAAGGGACAGGGTCGAGAGCAGTACTTC.

Notes on this clone: One end of the junction does not line up with germline, which may come from a read error. The rearrangement links TRBV7-3 to TRBJ2-7; perhaps TRBD2 as D (6 bases). CDR3 length: 12 amino acids. The V gene's germline CDR1 is SGHTA and CDR2 FQGTGA. For the CDR3, the DNA is TGTGCCAGCAGCCCGAAGACTGGAGGCGGGAACTTC. The encoded protein is CASSPKTGGGNF.

V and J are TRBV2 and TRBJ2-5; 8 bases are a match to TRBD1. The CDR3 sequence is 14 residues long. V shed 3 bases, J shed 4 bases, and the junction held 4 bases outside the gene matches. The germline CDR1 and CDR2 sequences are SNHLY and FYNNEI. CDR3: CASSDRTGTETQYF. CDR3 in DNA: TGTGCCAGCAGTGATCGGACAGGGACAGAGACCCAGTACTTC.

V gene TRBV7-2 combines with J gene TRBJ1-2, with TRBD1 as a possible D gene (6 bases). Germline CDR1 and CDR2: SGHTA and FQGNSA. The CDR3 totals 12 residues. The V end lost 3 bases, the J end lost 8 bases, and 10 bases lay between the germline ends. CDR3 loop: CASSLDSLGYTF. Written as DNA, the CDR3 is TGTGCCAGCAGCTTGGACAGTTTAGGCTACACCTTC.

This clone was detected a few times. The chain is built from TRBV25-1 and TRBJ2-7; 8 bases map to TRBD1. The germline gives CDR1 MGHDK, CDR2 SYGVNS. The CDR3 has 13 residues. J was trimmed by 6 bases and V by 5 bases; bases with no gene match: 6. This CDR3 is CASSRTGQSEQYF. CDR3 in DNA: TGTGCCAGCAGTCGGACAGGGCAGAGCGAGCAGTACTTC.

This chain links TRBV21-1 with TRBJ1-1; the tabulated D call, TRBD1, remains unverified against the DNA. TRBV21-1 constitutes a pseudogene. CDR3 length: 15 amino acids. CDR3 residues: CASSKFVKGSRQAFF. CDR3 sequence (DNA): TGTGCCAGCAGCAAATTTGTTAAGGGGTCTCGGCAAGCTTTCTTT.

This rearrangement joins TRBV5-4 to TRBJ2-6; perhaps TRBD1 as D (5 bases). Germline loops: CDR1 SGHNT, CDR2 YYREEE (reference sequence). V lost 4 bases and J 0 bases, leaving 11 bases between the germline ends. The CDR3 has 16 residues. This chain's CDR3 is CASSPGHYSGANVLTF. DNA of the CDR3: TGTGCCAGCAGCCCTGGACACTACTCTGGGGCCAACGTCCTGACTTTC.

The gene calls are TRBV3-1 (or the pseudogene TRBV3-2) and TRBJ2-7; 10 bases map to TRBD2. There are 14 residues in the CDR3. With V trimmed by 1 base and J by 5 bases, 2 bases remained unmatched. Germline V gives CDR1 LGHDT, CDR2 YNNKEL (reference sequence). In DNA, the CDR3 is TGTGCCAGCAGCCAAGGCCTAGCGGGAGACGAGCAGTACTTC. The encoded protein is CASSQGLAGDEQYF.

The chain links TRBV7-8 to TRBJ2-3; possible D gene TRBD2, 7 bases. This CDR3 comprises 17 residues. The V gene lost 2 bases and the J gene lost 3 bases, with 18 bases spanning the gap. Germline assignment: CDR1 SGHVS and CDR2 FQNEAQ. The CDR3 DNA reads TGTGCCAGCAGCTTAAATATCGCGGGGGCGCGGACAGATACGCAGTATTTT. Translating gives CASSLNIAGARTDTQYF.

This clone occurred a few times. The rearrangement joins TRBV28 to TRBJ2-5; 9 bases fit TRBD2. The length of the CDR3 is 15 residues. Per the germline V gene, CDR1 is MDHEN and CDR2 is SYDVKM. V was clipped by 6 bases and J by 5 bases; unmatched bases: 10. The CDR3 sequence is CASSLRAGGLETQYF. The CDR3 DNA follows: TGTGCCAGCAGCCTACGGGCGGGAGGGCTGGAGACCCAGTACTTC. Together with reference TRBV28 and TRBJ2-5, the CDR3 gives the full variable domain: DVKVTQSSRYLVKRTGEKVFLECVQDMDHENMFWYRQDPGLGLRLIYFSYDVKMKEKGDIPEGYSVSREKKERFSLILESASTNQTSMYLCASSLRAGGLETQYFGPGTRLLVL.